Only a few counts were recorded for the clone carrying this T cell receptor beta chain. Antigen unknown. cDNA synthesis used the whole RNA isolate, giving expressed TCRB sequences. TCRdb's copy holds only in-frame clones and misses some; the assay was immunoSEQ multiplex PCR. This sample has some 410,000 clones, with roughly 11% found just once. This sample stems from a study of beta chain features in type 1 diabetes. Whole-study findings and limits: In the patient group, naive, central memory and Treg TCRB repertoires seemed more alike than in the healthy donor group.

Germline CDR1 reads GTSNPN; CDR2 reads SVGIG (reference sequence). Trimming took 0 bases from V and 4 from J, leaving 6 bases between them. The CDR3 extends over 12 amino acids. The sequence was collected from a woman between 18 and 30 years old in good health. The sequenced sample was naive CD4+ T cells from blood. The J gene is TRBJ2-5, the V gene TRBV30, with D perhaps matching TRBD1 (6 bases). CDR3 region: CAWSVGAETQYF. The DNA for the CDR3 is TGTGCCTGGAGTGTGGGGGCAGAGACCCAGTACTTC.